The 30 T cell receptor beta chains below were found in one sample sequenced in a study of T cell responses to AZD1222 COVID-19 vaccine. The repertoire was sequenced with immunoSEQ multiplex PCR; TCRdb's copy has only in-frame clones and lacks some. This table holds around 160,000 clones, about 89% found once. Source: peripheral blood, taken 28 days after the second AZD1222 dose. The source is an adult who received the AZD1222 COVID-19 vaccine.

The chain combines TRBV19 with TRBJ1-2; 9 bases are a match to TRBD1. This CDR3 spans 18 amino acids. The ends lost 6 bases at V and 2 bases at J; junction bases unmatched: 16. CDR1 is LNHDA, CDR2 SQIVND, per germline (reference sequence). The CDR3 loop reads CASSSNRDRVERNYGYTF. In DNA, the CDR3 is TGTGCCAGTAGCTCTAACCGGGACAGGGTGGAAAGGAACTATGGCTACACCTTC.

V and J are TRBV4-2 and TRBJ2-1, with 10 bases lining up with TRBD2. Germline CDR1 and CDR2: LGHNA and YNFKEQ. This CDR3 has 16 residues. The V segment lost 2 bases and the J segment 1 base; nucleotides outside the gene matches: 2. CDR3 amino acids: CASSQLTSGSYNEQFF. CDR3 DNA: TGTGCCAGCAGCCAACTGACTAGCGGGTCCTACAATGAGCAGTTCTTC.

The chain couples TRBV5-6 to TRBJ1-1; D is possibly TRBD1 (6 bases). The V gene lost 1 base and the J gene lost 1 base, with 11 bases spanning the gap. The CDR3 has 15 residues. Germline assignment: CDR1 SGHDT and CDR2 YYEEEE. The CDR3 is CASSLWGRGNTEAFF. DNA for the CDR3: TGTGCCAGCAGCTTGTGGGGGCGGGGGAACACTGAAGCTTTCTTT.

The chain carries TRBV30 and TRBJ2-6; 7 bases map to TRBD2. Germline V gene sequence: CDR1 GTSNPN, CDR2 SVGIG (reference sequence). The CDR3 spans 15 residues. V shed 5 bases and J 2 bases; nucleotides not matched to a gene: 6. CDR3 region: CAWDSGGAGANVLTF. As DNA, the CDR3 is TGTGCCTGGGACTCTGGGGGGGCTGGGGCCAACGTCCTGACTTTC.

The chain employs TRBV25-1 and TRBJ1-1; the match to TRBD1 covers 7 bases. V was pared by 7 bases and J by 8 bases, with 10 bases of the junction left unmatched. The CDR3 length is 13 residues. The V gene's germline CDR1 is MGHDK and CDR2 SYGVNS. CDR3 in amino acids: CASTQTDRREAFF. The CDR3 nucleotides read TGTGCCAGCACCCAAACGGACAGGAGAGAAGCTTTCTTT.

This chain links TRBV4-2 with TRBJ1-2; 8 bases are a match to TRBD1. With 0 bases clipped from V and 6 bases from J, the junction kept 9 bases outside the gene matches. Germline lookup yields CDR1 LGHNA and CDR2 YNFKEQ. The CDR3 sequence is 16 residues long. The CDR3 reads CASSQDPPTGEDGYTF. The CDR3 DNA sequence: TGTGCCAGCAGCCAAGATCCTCCGACAGGGGAAGATGGCTACACCTTC.

The chain combines TRBV7-2 with TRBJ1-3; D is unresolved. V was shortened by 2 bases and J by 7 bases, with 21 bases between the two germline ends. The CDR3 extends over 17 amino acids. Germline lookup yields CDR1 SGHTA and CDR2 FQGNSA. CDR3 sequence: CASSLNRGYYVSNTIYF. DNA for the CDR3: TGTGCCAGCAGCTTAAACAGAGGGTATTATGTATCGAACACCATATATTTT. The variable domain in full, with the rest retrieved from reference TRBV7-2 and TRBJ1-3, is GAGVSQSPSNKVTEKGKDVELRCDPISGHTALYWYRQSLGQGLEFLIYFQGNSAPDKSGLPSDRFSAERTGGSVSTLTIQRTQQEDSAVYLCASSLNRGYYVSNTIYFGEGSWLTVV.

This clone was seen once. The rearrangement joins TRBV5-4 to TRBJ2-5; perhaps TRBD2 as D (6 bases). Per germline, CDR1 SGHNT and CDR2 YYREEE (reference sequence). V shed 4 bases and J shed 2 bases, with 15 bases lying between them. The CDR3 has 15 residues. CDR3 nucleotides: TGTGCCAGCAGCACTAGACTAGAGTCTCAAGAGACCCAGTACTTC. This codes for CASSTRLESQETQYF.

The sample holds a few counts of this clone. The chain carries TRBV24-1 and TRBJ1-2, with no clear D. The V end was cut by 1 base, the J end by 14 bases, with 13 bases between. Per the germline V gene, CDR1 is KGHDR and CDR2 is SFDVKD. CDR3 length equals 12 residues. CDR3 coding DNA: TGTGCCACCAGTGATTTCCATTCCGTATATACCTTC. It translates to CATSDFHSVYTF.

The genes are TRBV7-6 and TRBJ1-3; TRBD1 aligns across 7 bases. Germline-derived CDR1 and CDR2 are SGHVS and FNYEAQ. After removal of 4 bases from V and 2 bases from J, the junction contained 5 bases not matched to a gene. The CDR3 is made up of 15 amino acids. The DNA of the CDR3 is TGTGCCAGCAGCTCCCCCAGGGGGACTGGAAACACCATATATTTT. Translated, it gives CASSSPRGTGNTIYF.

The count of this clone is one. This chain uses TRBV19 with TRBJ1-4; possible D gene TRBD1, 5 bases. From germline, CDR1 is LNHDA and CDR2 SQIVND (reference sequence). The CDR3 is 19 residues long. V lost 3 bases, J lost 0 bases, and 20 bases lay in between. The CDR3 nucleotides read TGTGCCAGTAGTATCCAGGGAATTTTTAATCAGGCAACTAATGAAAAACTGTTTTTT. This gives the protein CASSIQGIFNQATNEKLFF.

V usage is TRBV6-5 and J usage is TRBJ1-5; a possible D gene is TRBD1 (5 bases). CDR3 length equals 14 residues. With 6 bases removed from V and 0 bases from J, the gap between germline ends came to 9 bases. Germline V CDR1 and CDR2: MNHEY, SVGAGI. The CDR3 reads CASSWGYSNQPQHF. CDR3 DNA sequence: TGTGCCAGCAGCTGGGGGTATAGCAATCAGCCCCAGCATTTT.

V and J are TRBV18 and TRBJ1-6; D not certain. Deletions cut 3 bases from V and 11 bases from J, with 8 bases between. The CDR3 loop spans 12 amino acids. CDR1 KGHSH and CDR2 LQKENI come from the germline V gene. CDR3 in amino acids: CASSPTTPPLHF. CDR3 nucleotides: TGTGCCAGCTCACCGACGACCCCACCCCTCCACTTT.

The chain joins TRBV27 to TRBJ2-2; 14 nucleotides match TRBD2. Unmatched junction bases numbered 10, after V lost 2 bases and J lost 5 bases. CDR3 length equals 19 residues. CDR1 is MNHEY and CDR2 is SMNVEV in the germline V gene (reference sequence). Written as DNA, the CDR3 is TGTGCCAGCAGTTTAGCATCGGGACTAGCGGGGGCCGGAACCGGGGAGCTGTTTTTT. Translation gives CASSLASGLAGAGTGELFF.

The chain joins TRBV6-5 to TRBJ1-6, with 10 bases fitting TRBD1. Germline V gene sequence: CDR1 MNHEY, CDR2 SVGAGI. V dropped 6 bases and J dropped 7; count of bases not matched to a gene: 6. The CDR3 runs to 15 residues. The CDR3 DNA sequence: TGTGCCAGCAGGCAGACAGGGGGCGCGAATTCACCCCTCCACTTT. Its protein product is CASRQTGGANSPLHF.

The chain has TRBV6-5 and TRBJ2-7, with unresolved D. V was trimmed by 0 bases and J by 1 base, leaving 13 bases between them. This CDR3 is 16 amino acids long. Germline values: CDR1 MNHEY, CDR2 SVGAGI. CDR3 sequence: CASSYSITVASYEQYF. Written as DNA, the CDR3 is TGTGCCAGCAGTTACTCGATAACGGTCGCTTCCTACGAGCAGTACTTC.

This clone was found a few times. The V call is TRBV10-3, the J call TRBJ2-1, with D unclear. V lost 2 bases and J lost 10, with 9 bases in between. Looked up from germline, CDR1 is ENHRY and CDR2 is SYGVKD. The CDR3 is 12 residues long. CDR3 in amino acids: CAISEVLDEQFF. The CDR3 nucleotides are TGTGCCATCAGTGAGGTTCTCGACGAGCAGTTCTTC.

V is TRBV7-3 and J is TRBJ2-3; a possible D gene is TRBD2 (6 bases). CDR1 SGHTA and CDR2 FQGTGA come from the germline V gene. CDR3 length: 15 residues. V was clipped by 3 bases and J by 5 bases, with 15 bases between them. Here the CDR3 reads CASSFRGFGGDTQYF. The CDR3 region has the DNA TGTGCCAGCAGCTTTCGGGGGTTCGGTGGAGATACGCAGTATTTT.

The CDR3 bases are TGTGCCAGTAGTGGGGACAGGGTGCGCTACACCTTC. Amino acid sequence: CASSGDRVRYTF. The V gene is TRBV19, the J gene TRBJ1-2; TRBD1 agrees at 9 bases. The CDR3 sequence is 12 residues long. Germline V CDR1 and CDR2: LNHDA, SQIVND (reference sequence). V was pared by 5 bases and J by 9 bases, with 4 bases of the junction left unmatched. Full variable domain (rest looked up from reference TRBV19 and TRBJ1-2): DGGITQSPKYLFRKEGQNVTLSCEQNLNHDAMYWYRQDPGQGLRLIYYSQIVNDFQKGDIAEGYSVSREKKESFPLTVTSAQKNPTAFYLCASSGDRVRYTFGSGTRLTVV.

This chain uses TRBV11-2 with TRBJ2-7, with TRBD1 identical over 8 bases. V gave up 4 bases and J gave up 2 bases; unmatched junction bases: 4. The CDR3 consists of 14 residues. In germline, CDR1 is SGHAT, CDR2 FQNNGV. CDR3 bases: TGTGCCAGCAGCTCGGACAGGGTTGCCTACGAGCAGTACTTC. Amino acids: CASSSDRVAYEQYF.

V is TRBV2 and J is TRBJ2-1, with D uncertain. Germline CDR1 is SNHLY and CDR2 is FYNNEI. V was shortened by 6 bases and J by 10 bases, with 10 bases between the two germline ends. The CDR3 has 11 residues. CDR3 loop: CASRVTKEQFF. The CDR3 DNA reads as TGTGCCAGCAGGGTAACAAAGGAGCAGTTCTTC.

This chain links TRBV11-2 with TRBJ2-5; tentatively, D is TRBD1 or TRBD2 (5 bases each). Looked up from germline, CDR1 is SGHAT and CDR2 is FQNNGV. CDR3 size: 15 residues. Trimming left V 0 bases short and J 5 bases short, with 13 bases between. The CDR3 reads CASSLDRGPGETQYF. The CDR3, as DNA: TGTGCCAGCAGCTTAGATCGGGGACCGGGGGAGACCCAGTACTTC.

The gene calls are TRBV5-1 and TRBJ1-1; D may be TRBD1 (5 bases). Germline V gives CDR1 SGHRS, CDR2 YFSETQ. V shed 1 base and J shed 0 bases, with 10 bases lying between them. There are 15 residues in the CDR3. CDR3: CASSLIGAMNTEAFF. The CDR3 DNA reads as TGCGCCAGCAGCTTGATTGGGGCCATGAACACTGAAGCTTTCTTT.

The V call is TRBV24-1, the J call TRBJ2-7, with no clear D. This CDR3 spans 12 amino acids. Trimming took 1 base from V and 5 from J, leaving 5 bases between them. The germline CDR1 and CDR2 sequences are KGHDR and SFDVKD. The CDR3 spells CATSDLRDEQYF. The CDR3 nucleotides read TGTGCCACCAGTGATTTAAGGGACGAGCAGTACTTC.

The V gene is TRBV19, the J gene TRBJ1-4; perhaps TRBD1 as D (5 bases). The germline V gene has CDR1 LNHDA and CDR2 SQIVND (reference sequence). Trimming took 6 bases from V and 7 from J, leaving 15 bases between them. The CDR3 runs to 14 residues. The CDR3 reads CASRGRDGFEKLFF. The CDR3 DNA reads TGTGCCAGTAGGGGCCGGGACGGCTTTGAAAAACTGTTTTTT.

V gene TRBV12-5 combines with J gene TRBJ2-1; 7 bases fit TRBD2. Germline-derived CDR1 and CDR2 are LGHNT and FRNRAP. V trimming: 3 bases; J trimming: 6 bases; junction bases outside the gene matches: 8. CDR3 size: 15 residues. The CDR3 spells CASGLRAGELNEQFF. The CDR3, as DNA: TGTGCTAGTGGTTTACGGGCGGGAGAGCTCAATGAGCAGTTCTTC.

This clone was picked up one time. The gene calls are TRBV19 and TRBJ1-1; TRBD1 agrees at 8 bases. The ends lost 6 bases at V and 5 bases at J; junction bases unmatched: 8. The V gene's germline CDR1 is LNHDA and CDR2 SQIVND (reference sequence). This CDR3 contains 14 residues. For the CDR3, the DNA is TGTGCCAGTAGACTGGACAGGGATTATACTGAAGCTTTCTTT. This gives the protein CASRLDRDYTEAFF.

This clone was observed a handful of times. The chain employs TRBV2 and TRBJ1-2, with 8 bases matching TRBD1. The CDR3 has 15 residues. From germline, CDR1 is SNHLY and CDR2 FYNNEI. V gave up 1 base and J gave up 6 bases; unmatched junction bases: 7. CDR3 nucleotide sequence: TGTGCCAGCAGTGAAGAGGCCAGGGGGCACGATGGCTACACCTTC. It is translated as CASSEEARGHDGYTF.

This clone was picked up a small number of times. The chain employs TRBV10-3 and TRBJ1-2; 9 bases map to TRBD1. The CDR3 length is 14 residues. Germline V gene lookup returns CDR1 ENHRY and CDR2 SYGVKD. V was pared by 4 bases and J by 5 bases, with 5 bases of the junction left unmatched. CDR3: CAISAGQGLYGYTF. The CDR3 DNA reads TGTGCCATCAGTGCGGGACAGGGCTTGTATGGCTACACCTTC.

The V and J genes are TRBV19 and TRBJ1-4; D is perhaps TRBD1 (6 bases). Trimming removed 1 base at V and 4 bases at J, with 10 bases between. Germline lookup yields CDR1 LNHDA and CDR2 SQIVND (reference sequence). CDR3 length: 15 residues. The CDR3 nucleotides are TGTGCCAGTAGTATAGTCGGACAGATTAATGAAAAACTGTTTTTT. It is translated as CASSIVGQINEKLFF.